Each of the 28 T cell receptor beta chains below was sequenced from the same sample in a study of blood T cell repertoires in COVID-19. TCRdb's copy holds only in-frame clones and misses some; the assay was immunoSEQ multiplex PCR. The sample records about 260,000 clones, around 90% being singletons. The material sequenced was PBMCs or T cells enriched from blood (not recorded which). These receptors were taken from a woman in her forties or fifties who had recovered from COVID-19.

The chain combines TRBV24-1 with TRBJ1-2; no firm D call. The CDR3 is made up of 14 amino acids. Trimming stripped 4 bases from V and 5 bases from J, with 13 bases between. Germline CDR1 and CDR2: KGHDR and SFDVKD. DNA for the CDR3: TGTGCCACCAGTGAACCAGATAAGTCATATGGCTACACCTTC. Its translation: CATSEPDKSYGYTF.

J is TRBJ1-2 and V is TRBV6-1, with D unresolved. Deletions cut 1 base from V and 4 bases from J, with 13 bases between. Germline loops: CDR1 MNHNS, CDR2 SASEGT. This CDR3 spans 15 amino acids. In DNA, the CDR3 is TGTGCCAGCAGTGAAGTCAGTCCCTCCTTCTATGGCTACACCTTC. Translation: CASSEVSPSFYGYTF.

J is TRBJ1-1 and V is TRBV29-1, with TRBD1 identical over 7 bases. Germline V gene lookup returns CDR1 SQVTM and CDR2 ANQGSEA. The CDR3 totals 15 residues. The junction had 10 bases not matched to a gene; V was cut back by 5 bases and J by 1 base. The CDR3 nucleotides are TGCAGCGTTAAGAATAACGACAGGGCGAACACTGAAGCTTTCTTT. This gives the protein CSVKNNDRANTEAFF. Full variable domain (missing parts from reference TRBV29-1 and TRBJ1-1): SAVISQKPSRDICQRGTSLTIQCQVDSQVTMMFWYRQQPGQSLTLIATANQGSEATYESGFVIDKFPISRPNLTFSTLTVSNMSPEDSSIYLCSVKNNDRANTEAFFGQGTRLTVV.

This clone has a single count. This chain links TRBV16 with TRBJ1-6; D might be TRBD1 (5 bases). The CDR3 length is 15 residues. Germline loops: CDR1 KGHSY, CDR2 FQNENV. Trimming took off 1 base at V and 9 bases at J, with 13 bases between the two ends. The CDR3: CASSQYGAAASPLHF. The CDR3 coding sequence is TGTGCCAGCAGCCAATATGGGGCAGCTGCTTCACCCCTCCACTTT.

The rearrangement joins TRBV28 to TRBJ1-5; TRBD1 is a possible D gene (5 bases). In germline, CDR1 is MDHEN, CDR2 SYDVKM. The CDR3 is made up of 15 amino acids. V shed 6 bases and J shed 5 bases, with 17 bases lying between them. The CDR3 spells CASRKGRVSDQPQHF. The DNA for the CDR3 is TGTGCCAGCAGAAAGGGGAGGGTCTCCGATCAGCCCCAGCATTTT.

The chain joins TRBV24-1 to TRBJ2-1; TRBD1 is a possible D gene (5 bases). Germline CDR1 and CDR2: KGHDR and SFDVKD. The CDR3 sequence is 14 residues long. Trimming removed 4 bases at V and 8 bases at J, with 14 bases between. The CDR3 loop is CATSDPGWGHEQFF. The CDR3 DNA reads TGTGCCACCAGTGACCCTGGGTGGGGCCATGAGCAGTTCTTC.

CDR3 DNA: TGCGCCAGCAGCCTCAGCGGTTCCTCCTACGAGCAGTACTTC. It encodes CASSLSGSSYEQYF. V is TRBV5-1 and J is TRBJ2-7, with D possibly matching TRBD2 (5 bases). V was trimmed by 4 bases and J by 0 bases, leaving 11 bases between them. This CDR3 region has 14 residues. Germline CDR1 reads SGHRS; CDR2 reads YFSETQ. The full variable domain, in which reference TRBV5-1 and TRBJ2-7 provide the parts outside the CDR3, is KAGVTQTPRYLIKTRGQQVTLSCSPISGHRSVSWYQQTPGQGLQFLFEYFSETQRNKGNFPGRFSGRQFSNSRSEMNVSTLELGDSALYLCASSLSGSSYEQYFGPGTRLTVT.

There are a few counts of this clone. This CDR3 reads CASSRGRGFMNTEAFF. The CDR3 nucleotides are TGTGCCAGCAGTCGAGGCAGGGGGTTTATGAACACTGAAGCTTTCTTT. This chain joins TRBV28 and TRBJ1-1, with 7 bases fitting TRBD1. From germline, CDR1 is MDHEN and CDR2 SYDVKM. Trimming cost V 5 bases and J 0 bases; bases outside gene matches: 9. The CDR3 totals 16 residues.

The V and J genes are TRBV19 and TRBJ2-2; TRBD1 aligns across 8 bases. This CDR3 region has 15 residues. The V gene end was trimmed by 3 bases and the J gene end by 4 bases; junction bases not matched to a gene: 4. Germline V CDR1 and CDR2: LNHDA, SQIVND (reference sequence). The CDR3, as DNA: TGTGCCAGTAGTATCAGGGGGCGAGGCACCGGGGAGCTGTTTTTT. Amino acid sequence: CASSIRGRGTGELFF.

This clone showed up just once. V and J are TRBV4-3 and TRBJ1-5, with D unclear. The V gene's germline CDR1 is LGHNA and CDR2 YSLEER. The ends were cut back, 1 base at V and 6 bases at J, with 19 bases in the middle. The CDR3 runs to 17 residues. CDR3 bases: TGCGCCAGCAGCCAAGCTTTAGGAGGGTCTCCGGTTCAGCCCCAGCATTTT. It translates to CASSQALGGSPVQPQHF.

The gene calls are TRBV6-5 and TRBJ2-3; 8 bases are a match to TRBD2. The trim removed 6 bases at V and 2 bases at J, leaving 10 bases unmatched. CDR3 length: 16 amino acids. Looked up from germline, CDR1 is MNHEY and CDR2 is SVGAGI. The CDR3 is CASSYQAGGFTDTQYF. The CDR3 nucleotides read TGTGCCAGCAGCTACCAGGCGGGAGGATTCACAGATACGCAGTATTTT.

The table lists this clone with a few counts. J is TRBJ2-7 and V is TRBV7-2; 11 positions match TRBD2. V gave up 1 base and J gave up 6 bases; unmatched junction bases: 8. The length of the CDR3 is 16 residues. Germline CDR1 is SGHTA and CDR2 is FQGNSA. In nucleotides, the CDR3 is TGTGCCAGCAGCTTAGTGGGACTAGCGGTGCCTACCGAGCAGTACTTC. Residues: CASSLVGLAVPTEQYF.

The rearrangement links TRBV19 to TRBJ1-2; 9 bases agree with TRBD1. This CDR3 comprises 14 residues. The V and J ends lost 6 bases and 4 bases, in that order; junction bases with no gene match: 6. Germline CDR1 reads LNHDA; CDR2 reads SQIVND (reference sequence). CDR3 amino acids: CASRNRGLGYGYTF. In nucleotides, the CDR3 is TGTGCCAGTAGAAACAGGGGGCTCGGCTATGGCTACACCTTC.

This clone has only one observation. The J gene is TRBJ2-1, the V gene TRBV27; 8 bases align to TRBD1. The CDR3 totals 15 residues. Per germline, CDR1 MNHEY and CDR2 SMNVEV (reference sequence). The junction had 11 bases not matched to a gene; V was cut back by 5 bases and J by 8 bases. The CDR3 region has the DNA TGTGCCAGCAGTCCCCGCCAGGGGGCAGGGGATGAGCAGTTCTTC. It yields the protein CASSPRQGAGDEQFF.

The rearrangement joins TRBV24-1 to TRBJ1-2, with D uncertain. Trimming removed 9 bases at V and 7 bases at J, with 11 bases between. CDR1 and CDR2 from the germline V gene are KGHDR and SFDVKD. This CDR3 has 11 residues. The CDR3, as DNA: TGTGCCACCTCCCAGGATGGTGGCTACACCTTC. Amino acid sequence: CATSQDGGYTF.

This clone was picked up a small number of times. This sequence joins TRBV29-1 and TRBJ2-1; D is possibly TRBD2 (6 bases). This CDR3 comprises 15 residues. V was cut by 0 bases and J by 4 bases, with 13 bases left in between. Germline CDR1 SQVTM, CDR2 ANQGSEA. The CDR3 DNA reads as TGCAGCGTTGAAGATGGGCCTAGCGCGTACAATGAGCAGTTCTTC. This sequence encodes CSVEDGPSAYNEQFF.

The chain uses TRBV4-1 and TRBJ2-7; 9 bases map to TRBD2. The trim removed 2 bases at V and 2 bases at J, leaving 1 base unmatched. The CDR3 has 14 residues. Germline V lookup: CDR1 MGHRA, CDR2 YSYEKL. CDR3: CASSQLAGTYEQYF. DNA for the CDR3: TGCGCCAGCAGCCAACTAGCGGGAACCTACGAGCAGTACTTC.

The V call is TRBV5-1, the J call TRBJ2-3; 7 nucleotides line up with TRBD2. This CDR3 spans 15 amino acids. In germline, CDR1 is SGHRS, CDR2 YFSETQ. The V segment lost 1 base and the J segment 1 base; nucleotides outside the gene matches: 3. For the CDR3, the DNA is TGCGCCAGCAGCTTGACCACTAGCGGCACAGATACGCAGTATTTT. It specifies CASSLTTSGTDTQYF.

In the case of this clone: At the DNA level, this CDR3 is encoded by other sequences in the same sample as well. The chain combines TRBV5-4 with TRBJ2-1, with 13 nucleotides matching TRBD2. The germline V gene has CDR1 SGHNT and CDR2 YYREEE (reference sequence). V dropped 2 bases and J dropped 10; count of bases not matched to a gene: 3. The CDR3 contains 14 residues. The CDR3: CASSLGLAGDEQFF. CDR3 sequence (DNA): TGTGCCAGCAGCTTAGGACTAGCGGGAGACGAGCAGTTCTTC.

The J gene is TRBJ1-1, the V gene TRBV4-2; unclear D gene. Germline-derived CDR1 and CDR2 are LGHNA and YNFKEQ. Deletions cut 3 bases from V and 1 base from J, with 3 bases between. The CDR3 totals 12 residues. The CDR3 DNA is TGTGCCAGCAGCCACCAGAACACTGAAGCTTTCTTT. Amino acid sequence: CASSHQNTEAFF.

This chain connects TRBV5-6 to TRBJ1-6; D not certain. V lost 1 base to trimming and J lost 9 bases, with 11 bases between them. The CDR3 is 14 residues long. Germline-derived CDR1 and CDR2 are SGHDT and YYEEEE. CDR3 coding DNA: TGTGCCAGCAGCTTGAACCAGGTTTCTTCACCCCTCCACTTT. This gives the protein CASSLNQVSSPLHF.

The chain carries TRBV27 and TRBJ2-7; the D gene is possibly TRBD2 (5 bases). Germline CDR1 and CDR2: MNHEY and SMNVEV (reference sequence). This CDR3 is 14 amino acids long. V lost 5 bases and J lost 7, with 18 bases in between. In nucleotides, the CDR3 is TGTGCCAGCAGTCCCCACGCCCGCCCGGGGGAGCAGTACTTC. This encodes CASSPHARPGEQYF.

The chain carries TRBV29-1 and TRBJ1-6; TRBD1 might be the D (5 bases). The CDR3 is 12 amino acids. Germline V gene sequence: CDR1 SQVTM, CDR2 ANQGSEA. V shed 6 bases and J shed 5 bases, with 8 bases lying between them. In DNA form, the CDR3 reads TGCAGCGTCGGGGGGGATAATTCACCCCTCCACTTT. Encoded protein: CSVGGDNSPLHF.

The chain combines TRBV4-3 with TRBJ2-1; D perhaps matches TRBD2 (5 bases). Germline V lookup: CDR1 LGHNA, CDR2 YSLEER. The CDR3 contains 17 residues. Trimming pared 1 base from V and 7 bases from J, leaving 20 bases between. The DNA of the CDR3 is TGCGCCAGCAGCCAAGGGGTCGCTAGGGAGAGCCCAAATGAGCAGTTCTTC. Amino acid sequence: CASSQGVARESPNEQFF.

The chain combines TRBV9 with TRBJ2-3; 7 positions match TRBD1. Germline lookup yields CDR1 SGDLS and CDR2 YYNGEE. V gave up 3 bases and J gave up 3 bases; unmatched junction bases: 10. This CDR3 has 16 residues. In nucleotides, the CDR3 is TGTGCCAGCAGCGCCAAGACAGGGTTTAGGACAGATACGCAGTATTTT. Translating it yields CASSAKTGFRTDTQYF.

This rearrangement joins TRBV7-8 to TRBJ1-5; no definite D call. The germline V gene has CDR1 SGHVS and CDR2 FQNEAQ. CDR3 length equals 16 residues. V lost 1 base, J lost 5 bases, and 15 bases lay in between. The CDR3 DNA sequence: TGTGCCAGCAGCTTAGTGGTCGGGAACCCATATCAGCCCCAGCATTTT. It specifies CASSLVVGNPYQPQHF.

The rearrangement uses TRBV27 and TRBJ2-2, with D possibly TRBD1 on 5 matching bases. This CDR3 is built from 16 residues. The V end lost 2 bases, the J end lost 1 base, and 11 bases lay between the germline ends. CDR1 is MNHEY and CDR2 is SMNVEV in the germline V gene (reference sequence). Here the CDR3 reads CASSLRPGRNTGELFF. CDR3 DNA: TGTGCCAGCAGTTTACGCCCAGGGCGGAACACCGGGGAGCTGTTTTTT.

The chain has TRBV6-5 and TRBJ1-5; the D gene is possibly TRBD1 (6 bases). This CDR3 has 14 residues. Germline V gene data show CDR1 as MNHEY and CDR2 as SVGAGI. The V and J ends lost 2 bases and 5 bases respectively, with 10 bases between them. In DNA form, the CDR3 reads TGTGCCAGCAGTTACGGTCCAGGGGATCAGCCCCAGCATTTT. The encoded protein is CASSYGPGDQPQHF.